The clone carrying this T cell receptor beta chain was picked up many times. Antigen specificity is unknown. This sample is drawn from a study of breast tumors, draining lymph nodes, adjacent tissues. General observations from the study: Most tumor T cells seemingly derive from lymph node, then expand in tumor. Tumor and nontumor repertoires were significantly more similar in luminal-like than in basal-like breast cancer. Tumor repertoires ranked between lymph nodes and nontumor tissue in diversity, with V and J gene preferences. That most tumor T cells come from lymph nodes remained unproven.

TCRdb fed the multiplex PCR reads into MiXCR, producing one record per CDR3 protein. The profile shows approximately 52,000 distinct CDR3 sequences, less than 55% of them singletons. The material sequenced was breast tumor tissue. The sequence came from a female donor with breast cancer. Some clones in this sample may be carry-over from other donors' samples.

Here the CDR3 reads CSASEVRLETQYF. The CDR3 region has the DNA TGCAGTGCTAGTGAGGTTAGGTTGGAGACCCAGTACTTC. The chain uses TRBV20-1 and TRBJ2-5; D not certain. Germline V CDR1 and CDR2: DFQATT, SNEGSKA (reference sequence). This CDR3 comprises 13 residues. V lost 3 bases to trimming and J lost 5 bases, with 13 bases between them.